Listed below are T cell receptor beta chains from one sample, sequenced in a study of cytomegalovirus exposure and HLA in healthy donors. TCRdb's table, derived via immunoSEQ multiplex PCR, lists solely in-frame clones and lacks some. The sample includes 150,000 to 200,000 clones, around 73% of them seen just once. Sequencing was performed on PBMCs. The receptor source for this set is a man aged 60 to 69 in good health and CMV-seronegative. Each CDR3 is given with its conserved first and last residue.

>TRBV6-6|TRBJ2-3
CASSRQGVGSGDTQYF
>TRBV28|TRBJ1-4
CASSTQGAREKLFF
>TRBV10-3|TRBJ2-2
CAISETGVDTGELFF
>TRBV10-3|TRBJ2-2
CAISESRDSGGPETGELFF
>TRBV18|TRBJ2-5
CASSPRFGETQYF
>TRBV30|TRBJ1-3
CAWSSGTGSSGNTIYF
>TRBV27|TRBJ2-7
CASSPSGPAYEQYF
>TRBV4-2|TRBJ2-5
CASSQRGREGQETQYF
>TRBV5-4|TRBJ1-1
CASSLDLRDRVFTEAFF
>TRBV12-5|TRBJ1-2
CASGLVGRAGGYTF
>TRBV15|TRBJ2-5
CATSSNGQSQETQYF
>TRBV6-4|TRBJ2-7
CASTSESRGLAVEQYF
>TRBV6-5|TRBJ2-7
CASSYSQAVSYEQYF
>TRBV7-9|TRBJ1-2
CASSSRRTGLGYGYTF
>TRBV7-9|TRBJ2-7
CSSSPIQGEQYF
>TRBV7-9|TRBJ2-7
CASRSGTSIEQYF
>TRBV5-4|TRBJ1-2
CASSLGEQGRGYTF
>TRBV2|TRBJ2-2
CASSIDRGTGELFF
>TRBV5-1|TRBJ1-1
CASRPEQGRNTEAFF
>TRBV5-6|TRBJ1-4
CASSFGQGAVEKLFF